These 25 T cell receptor beta chains were all obtained from the same sample, sequenced in a study of cytomegalovirus exposure and HLA in healthy donors. Libraries were prepared by immunoSEQ multiplex PCR; TCRdb keeps only in-frame clonotypes and omits some of them. This sample has some 180,000 clones, with roughly 81% found just once. The sample consisted of PBMCs. These TCRs come from a woman in her thirties in good health and CMV-seronegative.

The V call is TRBV5-1, the J call TRBJ1-3; D is undetermined. V lost 0 bases and J 0 bases, leaving 10 bases between the germline ends. Germline values: CDR1 SGHRS, CDR2 YFSETQ. The CDR3 runs to 16 residues. This CDR3 reads CASSLATTSSGNTIYF. The CDR3 DNA reads TGCGCCAGCAGCTTGGCTACTACGAGCTCTGGAAACACCATATATTTT.

This clone turned up a few times. The V call is TRBV9, the J call TRBJ2-3, with TRBD2 as a possible D gene (5 bases). This CDR3 contains 14 residues. V shed 0 bases and J shed 5 bases, with 10 bases lying between them. Germline V gene sequence: CDR1 SGDLS, CDR2 YYNGEE. The CDR3 reads CASSVGGWGDTQYF. As DNA, the CDR3 is TGTGCCAGCAGCGTAGGAGGGTGGGGAGATACGCAGTATTTT.

The V gene is TRBV5-1, the J gene TRBJ2-1, with D tentatively TRBD1 (6 bases). In germline, CDR1 is SGHRS, CDR2 YFSETQ. The CDR3 runs to 17 residues. The germline V and J ends were trimmed by 4 bases and 9 bases, with 26 bases remaining between them. Here the CDR3 reads CASSPPRTVAIVGEQFF. The CDR3 bases are TGCGCCAGCAGCCCCCCCAGGACAGTCGCGATCGTTGGTGAGCAGTTCTTC. The variable domain in full, with the rest retrieved from reference TRBV5-1 and TRBJ2-1, is KAGVTQTPRYLIKTRGQQVTLSCSPISGHRSVSWYQQTPGQGLQFLFEYFSETQRNKGNFPGRFSGRQFSNSRSEMNVSTLELGDSALYLCASSPPRTVAIVGEQFFGPGTRLTVL.

The V gene is TRBV2, the J gene TRBJ1-2; a possible D gene is TRBD1 (6 bases). V was cut by 6 bases and J by 4 bases, with 15 bases left in between. Looked up from germline, CDR1 is SNHLY and CDR2 is FYNNEI. This CDR3 has 14 amino acids. This CDR3 reads CASRKQGKGYGYTF. CDR3 DNA: TGTGCCAGCAGGAAACAGGGAAAAGGCTATGGCTACACCTTC.

The rearrangement joins TRBV5-1 to TRBJ1-4; D unclear. The V end was cut by 4 bases, the J end by 6 bases, with 7 bases between. In germline, CDR1 is SGHRS, CDR2 YFSETQ. CDR3 length: 12 amino acids. CDR3 in DNA: TGCGCCAGCAGCGAGCGCGATGAAAAACTGTTTTTT. Translating it yields CASSERDEKLFF.

This clone is a singleton in its sample. The chain combines TRBV5-1 with TRBJ2-2; 8 bases line up with TRBD1. The CDR3 sequence is 13 residues long. V lost 6 bases, J lost 7 bases, and 5 bases stayed unmatched. Germline V CDR1 and CDR2: SGHRS, YFSETQ. The CDR3 DNA sequence: TGCGCCAGCACGGCAGGGGGCTACGGGGAGCTGTTTTTT. Translated: CASTAGGYGELFF.

The chain employs TRBV7-6 and TRBJ2-5; D is ambiguous. V was cut by 2 bases and J by 2 bases, with 3 bases left in between. The CDR3 totals 12 residues. In germline, CDR1 is SGHVS, CDR2 FNYEAQ. The CDR3 coding sequence is TGTGCCAGCAGCTTACGGCAAGAGACCCAGTACTTC. Protein: CASSLRQETQYF.

The chain joins TRBV15 to TRBJ2-3; possible D gene TRBD2, 7 bases. The CDR3 extends over 17 amino acids. Germline V lookup: CDR1 LNHNV, CDR2 YYDKDF (reference sequence). V gave up 4 bases and J gave up 4 bases, with 21 bases separating them. CDR3 amino acids: CATSTTEGRGPPDTQYF. CDR3 DNA sequence: TGTGCCACCAGCACTACTGAGGGGCGGGGGCCACCAGATACGCAGTATTTT.

The chain combines TRBV6-1 with TRBJ1-4; D unresolved. The V end lost 4 bases, the J end lost 3 bases, and 9 bases lay between the germline ends. The CDR3 has 14 residues. The germline CDR1 and CDR2 sequences are MNHNS and SASEGT. In DNA, the CDR3 is TGTGCCAGCAGTGGGGCAGCACCTAATGAAAAACTGTTTTTT. It specifies CASSGAAPNEKLFF.

The chain uses TRBV5-4 and TRBJ1-2; D not certain. Looked up from germline, CDR1 is SGHNT and CDR2 is YYREEE (reference sequence). There are 14 residues in the CDR3. V was cut by 4 bases and J by 5 bases, with 15 bases left in between. The CDR3 is CASSPPSPGYGYTF. The DNA for the CDR3 is TGTGCCAGCAGCCCCCCGTCCCCGGGGTATGGCTACACCTTC.

This clone was recorded a few times. The V and J genes are TRBV10-2 and TRBJ2-2, with a weak D call TRBD2 (6 bases). CDR3 length: 14 residues. Germline V CDR1 and CDR2: WSHSY, SAAADI. The V end was cut by 6 bases, the J end by 3 bases, with 11 bases between. CDR3 protein: CASRMEGHTGELFF. For the CDR3, the DNA is TGCGCCAGCAGGATGGAGGGCCACACCGGGGAGCTGTTTTTT.

The rearrangement uses TRBV6-6 and TRBJ2-3; possible D gene TRBD2, 6 bases. Germline values: CDR1 MNHNY, CDR2 SVGAGI (reference sequence). The V gene lost 0 bases and the J gene lost 3 bases, with 10 bases spanning the gap. This CDR3 has 15 amino acids. The CDR3 here is CASSYSRGRTDTQYF. CDR3 nucleotide sequence: TGTGCCAGCAGTTACTCTCGGGGGAGGACAGATACGCAGTATTTT.

This chain joins TRBV10-3 and TRBJ2-2; D not resolved. The CDR3 consists of 14 residues. The germline V gene has CDR1 ENHRY and CDR2 SYGVKD. Trimming cost V 3 bases and J 7 bases, with 12 bases left between them. The CDR3 reads CAISEAWLSGELFF. For the CDR3, the DNA is TGTGCCATCAGTGAAGCCTGGTTGAGCGGGGAGCTGTTTTTT.

The V call is TRBV5-1, the J call TRBJ2-7; 7 bases fit TRBD1. Germline-derived CDR1 and CDR2 are SGHRS and YFSETQ. The CDR3 consists of 14 residues. Trimming took 8 bases from V and 1 from J; bases not matched to a gene: 9. In DNA, the CDR3 is TGCGCCAGTCAGACCGGGACAGTTTCCTACGAGCAGTACTTC. Translating it yields CASQTGTVSYEQYF.

This clone has only a few counts. DNA for the CDR3: TGTGCCAGCAGCTCCGGACTCAATCAGCCCCAGCATTTT. This translates into CASSSGLNQPQHF. The chain couples TRBV5-4 to TRBJ1-5, with D uncertain. V dropped 3 bases and J dropped 3 bases, with 7 bases sitting between them. Per the germline V gene, CDR1 is SGHNT and CDR2 is YYREEE (reference sequence). The CDR3 sequence is 13 residues long.

The V call is TRBV27, the J call TRBJ1-6; D is uncertain. CDR3 length: 14 amino acids. Germline CDR1 is MNHEY and CDR2 is SMNVEV (reference sequence). V was trimmed by 5 bases and J by 10 bases, leaving 15 bases between them. The CDR3 nucleotides read TGTGCCAGCAGTACAACGGGTAGCAGCTCACCCCTCCACTTT. This translates into CASSTTGSSSPLHF.

CDR3 residues: CASSLQGAGAFF. The DNA of the CDR3 is TGTGCCAGCTCGCTACAGGGGGCCGGAGCTTTCTTT. This chain connects TRBV18 to TRBJ1-1; the match to TRBD1 covers 9 bases. This CDR3 comprises 12 residues. Germline-derived CDR1 and CDR2 are KGHSH and LQKENI. J lost 10 bases, V lost 6 bases, and 6 bases had no gene match.

The CDR3 sequence is CSVYTALSGYEQYF. CDR3 nucleotides: TGCAGCGTTTATACAGCCCTTAGCGGCTACGAGCAGTACTTC. This rearrangement joins TRBV29-1 to TRBJ2-7, with D perhaps matching TRBD2 (6 bases). Trimming pared 5 bases from V and 3 bases from J, leaving 17 bases between. This CDR3 has 14 amino acids. Per germline, CDR1 SQVTM and CDR2 ANQGSEA.

This chain joins TRBV4-1 and TRBJ2-3; 9 bases are shared with TRBD2. CDR3 length: 17 amino acids. J was trimmed by 3 bases and V by 0 bases; bases with no gene match: 7. Germline-derived CDR1 and CDR2 are MGHRA and YSYEKL. The CDR3 DNA reads TGCGCCAGCAGCCAAGATAGGCTAGCGGGATTAACAGATACGCAGTATTTT. Translated: CASSQDRLAGLTDTQYF.

This rearrangement joins TRBV5-1 to TRBJ2-1, with 11 bases lining up with TRBD2. The CDR3 sequence is 15 residues long. The V segment lost 2 bases and the J segment 7 bases; nucleotides outside the gene matches: 5. Germline values: CDR1 SGHRS, CDR2 YFSETQ. CDR3 DNA: TGCGCCAGCAGCTTTTTAGCGGGGGGGCCGAATGAGCAGTTCTTC. Its protein is CASSFLAGGPNEQFF.

This clone was observed a few times. This sequence joins TRBV2 and TRBJ1-5, with D possibly being TRBD1 (6 bases). This CDR3 is built from 14 residues. Germline CDR1 SNHLY, CDR2 FYNNEI. The V end lost 2 bases, the J end lost 6 bases, and 11 bases lay between the germline ends. The CDR3 region has the DNA TGTGCCAGCAGTGAAAATTCAGGGGCTCAGCCCCAGCATTTT. Encoded protein: CASSENSGAQPQHF. The full variable domain, its missing parts supplied by reference TRBV2 and TRBJ1-5, is EPEVTQTPSHQVTQMGQEVILRCVPISNHLYFYWYRQILGQKVEFLVSFYNNEISEKSEIFDDQFSVERPDGSNFTLKIRSTKLEDSAMYFCASSENSGAQPQHFGDGTRLSIL.

The chain combines TRBV5-1 with TRBJ2-3, with D tentatively TRBD1 (6 bases). CDR3 length: 14 amino acids. Per the germline V gene, CDR1 is SGHRS and CDR2 is YFSETQ. The germline V and J ends were trimmed by 4 bases and 2 bases, with 11 bases remaining between them. For the CDR3, the DNA is TGCGCCAGCAGCATACAGGGTACCACAGATACGCAGTATTTT. Encoded protein: CASSIQGTTDTQYF.

This clone was seen a handful of times. The rearrangement links TRBV4-2 to TRBJ1-4; 7 nucleotides match TRBD1. The V segment lost 4 bases and the J segment 8 bases; nucleotides outside the gene matches: 19. Per germline, CDR1 LGHNA and CDR2 YNFKEQ. The CDR3 totals 18 residues. CDR3 bases: TGTGCCAGCAGCCCGAGAAGCTTCCAGGGGGAATTTTCCGAAAAACTGTTTTTT. Its protein is CASSPRSFQGEFSEKLFF.

The chain couples TRBV7-2 to TRBJ2-1; 13 bases agree with TRBD2. The V gene's germline CDR1 is SGHTA and CDR2 FQGNSA. Trimming took 7 bases from V and 3 from J; bases not matched to a gene: 3. The CDR3 is 15 residues long. For the CDR3, the DNA is TGTGCCAGCACCCGGACTAGCGGGGGCTACAATGAGCAGTTCTTC. Translated: CASTRTSGGYNEQFF. Drawing the rest from reference TRBV7-2 and TRBJ2-1, the complete variable domain is GAGVSQSPSNKVTEKGKDVELRCDPISGHTALYWYRQSLGQGLEFLIYFQGNSAPDKSGLPSDRFSAERTGGSVSTLTIQRTQQEDSAVYLCASTRTSGGYNEQFFGPGTRLTVL.

The chain is built from TRBV5-1 and TRBJ1-1; D unclear. The CDR3 extends over 13 amino acids. Trimming cost V 2 bases and J 1 base, with 6 bases left between them. Germline CDR1 SGHRS, CDR2 YFSETQ. The CDR3: CASSFPENTEAFF. The CDR3 nucleotides read TGCGCCAGCAGCTTTCCAGAGAACACTGAAGCTTTCTTT.